The entry that follows covers one T cell receptor (beta chain) sequence. What it binds is unknown. The data derive from a study of graft-versus-host responses after intestinal transplantation. Across the whole study: Recipients obtained multivisceral, liver-intestinal, or isolated intestinal transplants.

The trim removed 1 base at V and 7 bases at J, leaving 9 bases unmatched. The CDR3 is 16 residues long. Germline V gene sequence: CDR1 LGHNA, CDR2 YNFKEQ. Assay used: immunoSEQ multiplex PCR; TCRdb lists only in-frame clones, some missing. The sample carries roughly 73,000 clones, about nine tenths recorded once. The clonotype was recovered from a human donor who was the organ donor for an intestinal transplant. The sample in question was unstimulated CD8+ T cells sorted from spleen or lymph node cells, obtained before transplant. The rearrangement joins TRBV4-2 to TRBJ2-1; 8 nucleotides agree with TRBD2. The DNA of the CDR3 is TGTGCCAGCAGCCAAGTCTTCGCGGGGGGATTTAATGAGCAGTTCTTC. Its translation is CASSQVFAGGFNEQFF.